Below, 4 T cell receptor beta chains from the same sample are listed, as sequenced in a study of cytomegalovirus exposure and HLA in healthy donors. PCR involved 60 Vbeta and 13 Jbeta primers. Measured with immunoSEQ multiplex PCR; TCRdb has only the in-frame clones, and not every one. The table shows about 130,000 clones, with 72% occurring only once. The sequencing sample was made of PBMCs. Every receptor here comes from a man aged 25-45 years in good health and CMV-seronegative.

J is TRBJ2-1 and V is TRBV13; TRBD2 aligns across 11 bases. The V and J ends lost 5 bases and 12 bases, in that order; junction bases with no gene match: 15. The CDR3 is 16 residues long. CDR1 and CDR2 from the germline V gene are PRHDT and FYEKMQ (reference sequence). CDR3 coding DNA: TGTGCCAGCAGCCCCCGCACTAGCGGGGGTGCAGCCTGGCAGTTCTTC. Amino acids: CASSPRTSGGAAWQFF.

The chain uses TRBV5-6 and TRBJ2-1; D is uncertain. The CDR3 has 14 amino acids. The germline V gene encodes CDR1 SGHDT and CDR2 YYEEEE. V dropped 0 bases and J dropped 9 bases, with 13 bases sitting between them. In DNA, the CDR3 is TGTGCCAGCAGCTTGGGTACTGTCTATGTTGAGCAGTTCTTC. Its translation is CASSLGTVYVEQFF.

CDR3 sequence (DNA): TGTGCCTGGAGTGTACAACAGGGGAACGCAGATACGCAGTATTTT. Its translation: CAWSVQQGNADTQYF. V gene TRBV30 combines with J gene TRBJ2-3, with 7 bases lining up with TRBD1. The CDR3 runs 15 residues. The germline gives CDR1 GTSNPN, CDR2 SVGIG (reference sequence). V lost 0 bases and J lost 4; bases outside the gene matches: 7.

This sequence joins TRBV6-1 and TRBJ2-5, with a tentative D call TRBD1 (5 bases). Per the germline V gene, CDR1 is MNHNS and CDR2 is SASEGT. The germline V and J ends were trimmed by 8 bases and 4 bases, with 14 bases remaining between them. The length of the CDR3 is 13 residues. CDR3 nucleotides: TGTGCCAGCTCACGATCCAGGGTAGAGACCCAGTACTTC. Residues: CASSRSRVETQYF.